Sequencing of this T cell receptor beta chain was carried out in a study of neurological immune-mediated disorders. Findings and caveats of the study: For the multiple sclerosis repertoire cluster, an association with any clinical or MRI feature was absent. Private repertoires in all groups were suggested by the absence of shared CDR3 amino acid sequences among expanded clones across subjects.

The sample holds many counts of this clonotype. Its antigen is unidentified. The germline V and J ends were trimmed by 7 bases and 4 bases, with 8 bases remaining between them. There are 12 residues in the CDR3. Germline V gives CDR1 SNHLY, CDR2 FYNNEI. MiXCR, run by TCRdb on the 5' RACE reads, gives a single entry per CDR3 protein. The sample lists about 52,000 distinct CDR3 sequences, about 3.5% occurring once. 2 million PBMCs stored at -80 C were the source of the unsorted libraries. The receptor was derived from a man aged 30 to 45 with multiple sclerosis. This chain connects TRBV2 to TRBJ1-3; D gene uncertain. The sequenced sample was PBMCs. The CDR3 nucleotides read TGTGCCAGCACCCCGGGGGGAAACACCATATATTTT. Translating it yields CASTPGGNTIYF.